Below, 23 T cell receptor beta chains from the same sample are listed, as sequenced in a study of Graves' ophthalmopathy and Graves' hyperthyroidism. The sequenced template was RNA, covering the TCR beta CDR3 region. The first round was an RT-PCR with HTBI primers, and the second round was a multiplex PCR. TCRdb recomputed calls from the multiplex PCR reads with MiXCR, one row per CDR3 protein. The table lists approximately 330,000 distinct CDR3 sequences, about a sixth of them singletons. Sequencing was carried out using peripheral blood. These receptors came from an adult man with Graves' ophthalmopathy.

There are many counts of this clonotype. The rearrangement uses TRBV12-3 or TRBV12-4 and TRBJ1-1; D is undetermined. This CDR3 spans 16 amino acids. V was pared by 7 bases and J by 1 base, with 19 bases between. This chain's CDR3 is CASTQSRRARNTEAFF. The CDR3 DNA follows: TGTGCCAGCACCCAATCGAGGAGGGCGAGGAACACTGAAGCTTTCTTT.

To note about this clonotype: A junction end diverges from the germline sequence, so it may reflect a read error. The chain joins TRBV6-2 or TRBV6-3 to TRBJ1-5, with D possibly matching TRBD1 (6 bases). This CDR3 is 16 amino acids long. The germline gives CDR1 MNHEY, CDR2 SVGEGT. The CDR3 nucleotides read TGTGCCAGCAGTTGGGGGGCGGTCAGGGCCGCTCAGCCCCAGCCTTTT. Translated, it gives CASSWGAVRAAQPQPF.

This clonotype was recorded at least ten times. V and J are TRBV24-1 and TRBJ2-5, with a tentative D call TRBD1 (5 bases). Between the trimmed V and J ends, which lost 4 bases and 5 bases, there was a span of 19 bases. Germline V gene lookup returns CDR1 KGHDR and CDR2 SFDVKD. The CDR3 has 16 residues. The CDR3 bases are TGTGCCACCAGTGACCGAACCTCAGGGTTAGGGGAGACCCAGTACTTC. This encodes CATSDRTSGLGETQYF.

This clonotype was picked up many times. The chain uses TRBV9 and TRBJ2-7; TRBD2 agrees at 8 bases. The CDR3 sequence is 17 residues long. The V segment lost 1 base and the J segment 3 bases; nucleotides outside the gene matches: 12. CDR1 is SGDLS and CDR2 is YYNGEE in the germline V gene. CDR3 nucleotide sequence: TGTGCCAGCAGCGTAACGTCGGTGGTAGCGGGAAGCTACGAGCAGTACTTC. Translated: CASSVTSVVAGSYEQYF.

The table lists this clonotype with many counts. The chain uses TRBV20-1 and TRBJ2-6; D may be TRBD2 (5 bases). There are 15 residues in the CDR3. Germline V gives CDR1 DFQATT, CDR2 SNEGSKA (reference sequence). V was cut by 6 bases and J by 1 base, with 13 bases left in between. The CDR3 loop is CSATTPGSGANVLTF. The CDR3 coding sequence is TGCAGTGCCACGACTCCGGGGTCTGGGGCCAACGTCCTGACTTTC.

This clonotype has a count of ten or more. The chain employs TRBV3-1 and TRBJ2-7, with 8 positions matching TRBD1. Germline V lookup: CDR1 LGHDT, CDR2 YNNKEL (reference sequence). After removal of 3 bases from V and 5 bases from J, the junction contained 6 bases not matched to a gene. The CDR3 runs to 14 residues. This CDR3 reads CASSQPDRVHEQYF. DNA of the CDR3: TGTGCCAGCAGCCAGCCGGACAGGGTACACGAGCAGTACTTC.

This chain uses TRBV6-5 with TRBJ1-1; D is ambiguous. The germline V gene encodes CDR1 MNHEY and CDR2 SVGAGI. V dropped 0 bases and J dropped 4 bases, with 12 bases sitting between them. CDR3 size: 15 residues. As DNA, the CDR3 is TGTGCCAGCAGTTACTCGAAAGGAGTCCGCACTGAAGCTTTCTTT. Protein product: CASSYSKGVRTEAFF.

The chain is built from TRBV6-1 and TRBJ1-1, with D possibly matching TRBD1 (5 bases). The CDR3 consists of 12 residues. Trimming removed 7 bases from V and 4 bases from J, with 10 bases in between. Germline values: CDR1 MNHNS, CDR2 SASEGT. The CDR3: CASKEGSTEAFF. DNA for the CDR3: TGTGCCAGCAAAGAGGGGAGCACTGAAGCTTTCTTT.

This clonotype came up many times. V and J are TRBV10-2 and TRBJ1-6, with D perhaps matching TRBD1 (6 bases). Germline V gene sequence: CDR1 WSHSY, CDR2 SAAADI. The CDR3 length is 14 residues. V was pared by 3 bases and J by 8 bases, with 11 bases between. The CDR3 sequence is CASSEAGADSPLHF. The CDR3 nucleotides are TGCGCCAGCAGTGAAGCGGGGGCGGATTCACCCCTCCACTTT.

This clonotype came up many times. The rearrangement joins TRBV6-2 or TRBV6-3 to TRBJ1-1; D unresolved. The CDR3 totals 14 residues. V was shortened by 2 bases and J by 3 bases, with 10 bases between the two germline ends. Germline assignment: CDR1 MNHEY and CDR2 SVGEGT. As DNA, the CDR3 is TGTGCCAGCAGTTACCGCCCGGGCCACACTGAAGCTTTCTTT. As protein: CASSYRPGHTEAFF.

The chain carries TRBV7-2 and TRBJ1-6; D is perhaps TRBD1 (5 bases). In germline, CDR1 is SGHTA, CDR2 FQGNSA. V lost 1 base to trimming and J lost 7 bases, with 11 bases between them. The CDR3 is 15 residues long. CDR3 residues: CASSLEGPRNSPLHF. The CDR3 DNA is TGTGCCAGCAGCTTAGAGGGGCCAAGGAATTCACCCCTCCACTTT.

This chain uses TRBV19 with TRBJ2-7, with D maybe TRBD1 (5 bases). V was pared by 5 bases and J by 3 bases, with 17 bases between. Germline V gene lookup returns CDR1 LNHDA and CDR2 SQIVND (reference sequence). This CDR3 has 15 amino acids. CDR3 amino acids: CASSVGSQTDYEQYF. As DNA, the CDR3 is TGTGCCAGTAGTGTGGGATCCCAGACAGACTACGAGCAGTACTTC.

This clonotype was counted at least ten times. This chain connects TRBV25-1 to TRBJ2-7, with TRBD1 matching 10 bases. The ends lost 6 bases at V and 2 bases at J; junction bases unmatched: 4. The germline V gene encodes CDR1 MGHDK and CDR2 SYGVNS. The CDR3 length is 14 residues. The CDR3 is CASRGTGDTYEQYF. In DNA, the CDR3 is TGTGCCAGCAGAGGGACAGGGGACACCTACGAGCAGTACTTC.

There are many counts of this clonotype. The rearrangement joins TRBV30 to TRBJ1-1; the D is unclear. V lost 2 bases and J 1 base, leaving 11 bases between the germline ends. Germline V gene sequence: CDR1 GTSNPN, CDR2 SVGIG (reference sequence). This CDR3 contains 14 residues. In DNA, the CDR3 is TGTGCCTGGAGTAAGCGGGGTGGGAACACTGAAGCTTTCTTT. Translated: CAWSKRGGNTEAFF.

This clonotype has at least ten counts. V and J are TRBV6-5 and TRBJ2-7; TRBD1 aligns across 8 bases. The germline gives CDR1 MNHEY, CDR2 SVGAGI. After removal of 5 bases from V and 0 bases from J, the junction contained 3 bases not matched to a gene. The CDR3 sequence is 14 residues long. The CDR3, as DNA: TGTGCCAGCAGTCGGGACAGGAGCTCCTACGAGCAGTACTTC. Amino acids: CASSRDRSSYEQYF.

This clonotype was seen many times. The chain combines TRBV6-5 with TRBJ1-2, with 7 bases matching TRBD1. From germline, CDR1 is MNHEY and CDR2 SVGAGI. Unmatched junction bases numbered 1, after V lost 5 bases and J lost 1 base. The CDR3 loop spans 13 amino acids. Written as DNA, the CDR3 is TGTGCCAGCAGTCGGGACAGTAACTATGGCTACACCTTC. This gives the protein CASSRDSNYGYTF.

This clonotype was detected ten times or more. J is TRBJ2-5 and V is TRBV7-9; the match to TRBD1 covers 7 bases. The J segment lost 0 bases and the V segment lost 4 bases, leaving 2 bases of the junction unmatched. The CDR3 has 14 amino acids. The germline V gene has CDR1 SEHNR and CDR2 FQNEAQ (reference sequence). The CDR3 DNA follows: TGTGCCAGCAGCTCACAGGGGTACCAAGAGACCCAGTACTTC. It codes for CASSSQGYQETQYF.

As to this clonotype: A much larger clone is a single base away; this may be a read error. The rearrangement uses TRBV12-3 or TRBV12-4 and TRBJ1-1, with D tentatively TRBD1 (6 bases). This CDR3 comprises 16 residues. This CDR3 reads CPSSPGVGGVVTEAFF. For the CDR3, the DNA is TGTCCCAGCAGCCCAGGGGTGGGCGGAGTGGTCACTGAAGCTTTCTTT.

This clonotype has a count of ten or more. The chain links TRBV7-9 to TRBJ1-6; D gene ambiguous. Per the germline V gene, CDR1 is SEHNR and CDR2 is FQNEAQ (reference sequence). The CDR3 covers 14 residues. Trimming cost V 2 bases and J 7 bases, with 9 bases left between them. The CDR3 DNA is TGTGCCAGCAGCTTAAGGCGGGAAAATTCACCCCTCCACTTT. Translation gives CASSLRRENSPLHF.

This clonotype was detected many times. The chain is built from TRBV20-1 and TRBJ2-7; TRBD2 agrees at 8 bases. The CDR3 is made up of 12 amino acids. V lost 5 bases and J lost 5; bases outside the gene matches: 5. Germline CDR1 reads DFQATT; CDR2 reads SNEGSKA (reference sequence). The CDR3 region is CSAAGGTNEQYF. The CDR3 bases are TGCAGTGCTGCGGGGGGAACTAACGAGCAGTACTTC.

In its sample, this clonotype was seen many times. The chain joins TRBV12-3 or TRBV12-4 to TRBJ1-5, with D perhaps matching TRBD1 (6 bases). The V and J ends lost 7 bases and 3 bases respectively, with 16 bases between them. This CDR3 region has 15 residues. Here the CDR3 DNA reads TGTGCCAGCACCCTGACAGGCGGGGACAATCAGCCCCAGCATTTT. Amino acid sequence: CASTLTGGDNQPQHF.

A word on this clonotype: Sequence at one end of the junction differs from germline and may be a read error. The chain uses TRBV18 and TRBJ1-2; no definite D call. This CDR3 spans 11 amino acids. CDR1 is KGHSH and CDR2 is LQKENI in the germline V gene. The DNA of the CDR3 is TGTGCCACCTCACGAGGGTATGGCTACACCTTC. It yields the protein CATSRGYGYTF.

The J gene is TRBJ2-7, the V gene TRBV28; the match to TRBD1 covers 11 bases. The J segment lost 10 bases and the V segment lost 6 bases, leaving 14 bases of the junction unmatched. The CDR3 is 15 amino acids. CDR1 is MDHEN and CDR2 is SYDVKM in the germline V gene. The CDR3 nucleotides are TGTGCCAGCAGCCCAGGGGGGACAGGGGGAGGTAAACAGTACTTC. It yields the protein CASSPGGTGGGKQYF. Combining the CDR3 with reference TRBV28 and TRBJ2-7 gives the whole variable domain DVKVTQSSRYLVKRTGEKVFLECVQDMDHENMFWYRQDPGLGLRLIYFSYDVKMKEKGDIPEGYSVSREKKERFSLILESASTNQTSMYLCASSPGGTGGGKQYFGPGTRLTVT.